This TCR beta chain was captured in a study of shared clonotypes between healthy human individuals (dated by TCRdb to 2018 to 2020). Regarding the complete study: A few men and two women, aged 18 to 49 years, made up the cohort. For each donor, CD4 naive and CD4 memory were each run on three plates, CD8 naive on two plates, and CD8 memory on one plate. To estimate repertoire size and how much clonotypes are shared between individuals, the study performed deep sequencing of blood TCR repertoires from a few healthy adults. Libraries were prepared and TCR repertoires were sequenced by different laboratories using diverse techniques, in order to increase sequencing depth and limit assay-specific biases. Each donor's leukapheresis produced roughly between about 0.9 and 9.5 billion PBMCs.

Using the deep immunoSEQ assay, TCR CDR3 regions were amplified from genomic DNA by multiplex PCR. For each cell subset, the extracted genomic DNA was distributed evenly across all wells of several immunoSEQ 96-well plates, and each plate served as one replicate. For sorted subsets, each replicate PCR was loaded with around 220 ng genomic DNA, equivalent to some 31,000 T cell genomes. Purified libraries were quantified with a Qubit 3.0 fluorometer, sized on a Bioanalyzer 2100, and re-quantified with the KAPA Library Quantification kit. A separate single-read 150-cycle Illumina NextSeq 550 flow cell was used to sequence each immunoSEQ 96-well plate. On the authors' methods: The immunoSEQ output contained only junctional sequences without quality scores, so filtering could not match that applied to full-length reads. To assign V/J genes and CDR3, sequences were annotated using PyIR, a Python wrapper for IgBLAST v1.9, with IMGT germline references. Any read was removed if the V/J assignment was weak (E-value above 1e-6), the CDR3 was missing, or the read contained stop codons, out-of-frame junctions, or ambiguous translated residues. V3J clonotypes were defined as sequences sharing an identical inferred V gene, J gene, and CDR3 amino acid sequence. To compute the percentage overlap between repertoires, the number of shared unique clonotypes was divided by the size of the smaller repertoire. Three approaches were used to assess repertoire richness: RTK rarefaction, the Chao1 estimator, and Recon v2.1 estimates of unobserved clonotypes. Generation probabilities for all TCRbeta clonotypes obtained by the gDNA method from four donors were computed using OLGA. TCRdb carries this immuneACCESS record with in-frame sequences only. Its versions omit some clonotypes, under half of them owing to an unresolved V gene in the studies checked, with the rest unexplained. From that table come the V and J calls and clone size; the DNA was used to work out D and trimming. Counted in this sample were 850,000 to 1,200,000 clones; under 80% of them appeared once. The ten largest clones add up to 1.4% to 1.5% of the sample.

The donors were healthy, HIV-negative adults with no recently reported acute infections or vaccinations. Every donor was a Caucasian adult living in Nashville, Tennessee, USA. Magnetic negative selection was used to enrich CD4+ T cells, after which naive cells were positively selected on CD45RA and the negative fraction became the memory subset. Blood was collected by leukapheresis, and PBMCs were isolated by Ficoll-Histopaque density gradient centrifugation and then cryopreserved in liquid nitrogen vapor phase. Analytical flow cytometry was used to check the purity and quantity of every magnetically sorted T cell population. From each sorted fraction, genomic DNA was isolated and quantified by UV absorbance on a Nanodrop 2000c. Results the study describes overall, beyond this receptor: Based on pairwise subsampling, the degree of clonotype sharing among donors was expected to be affected by sequencing depth. Larger estimated clonotype richness was generally found for naive subsets than for memory subsets. Only blood was sampled, and tissue TCR repertoires likely differ from those in blood. Even with the large sequencing depth, rarefaction of the sorted-subset datasets indicated that sequencing was incomplete. When several donors were compared, the shared fraction of clonotypes was 5% to 6.5% for naive CD4, around 4% for naive CD8, more than 2% for memory CD4, and 0.35% to 0.4% for memory CD8. Because the study included only a small number of donors, the genetic and exposure-history diversity represented was limited. Higher generation probabilities were observed for clonotypes shared by all four sorted-subset donors than for non-shared clonotypes.

In regard to this clone: Its binding antigen is unknown. Per-nucleotide qualities are absent, and no much larger clonotype sits a single base away.

CDR1 and CDR2 are drawn from the germline V gene (reference sequence): LNHDA, SQIVND. The CDR3 runs 17 amino acids, cysteine and phenylalanine included. The read is trimmed to its CDR3 DNA, 51 bases read in frame from base 1. The junction carries 17 bases between V and J, which are trimmed by 5 bases and 0 bases respectively. The sample consisted of memory CD4+ T cells sorted from blood. The cell subset or site label for this specimen denotes: CD45RA-negative fraction. The sequence joins TRBV19 to TRBJ2-1, with the D segment identity uncertain. The clonotype originates from a man in his late teens or twenties in good health. This receptor has the CDR3 CASSPYSRLNSYNEQFF. In nucleotides, the sequence is TGTGCCAGTAGTCCGTACTCGAGGCTAAACTCCTACAATGAGCAGTTCTTC.